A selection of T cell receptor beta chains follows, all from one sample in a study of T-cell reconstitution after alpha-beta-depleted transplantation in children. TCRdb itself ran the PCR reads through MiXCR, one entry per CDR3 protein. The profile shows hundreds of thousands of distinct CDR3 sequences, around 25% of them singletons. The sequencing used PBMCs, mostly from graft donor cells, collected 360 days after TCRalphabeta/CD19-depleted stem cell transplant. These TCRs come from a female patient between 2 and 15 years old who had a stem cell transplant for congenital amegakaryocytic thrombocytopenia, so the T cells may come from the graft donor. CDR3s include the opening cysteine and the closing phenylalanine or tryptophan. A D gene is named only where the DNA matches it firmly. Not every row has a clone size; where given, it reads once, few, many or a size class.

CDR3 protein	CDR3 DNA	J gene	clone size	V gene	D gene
CASSFAGTGRETQYF	TGTGCCAGCAGTTTCGCCGGGACAGGGCGAGAGACCCAGTACTTC	TRBJ2-5	many	TRBV28	TRBD1
CASSWDSMNTEAFF	TGTGCCAGCAGTTGGGACAGCATGAACACTGAAGCTTTCTTT	TRBJ1-1	many	TRBV6-5	TRBD1
CASSPEIAGGTYNEQYF	TGTGCCAGTAGTCCGGAGATAGCGGGAGGGACCTACAACGAGCAGTACTTC	TRBJ2-7	NA	TRBV19	TRBD2
CSAEGGGLAKNIQYF	TGCAGTGCCGAGGGGGGAGGTCTAGCCAAAAACATTCAGTACTTC	TRBJ2-4	few	TRBV20-1	NA
CASSFAGDEAFF	TGTGCCAGCAGCTTTGCAGGGGATGAAGCTTTCTTT	TRBJ1-1	few	TRBV7-8	NA
CASSLVKRYEQYF	TGTGCCAGCAGCTTGGTTAAGCGATACGAGCAGTACTTC	TRBJ2-7	NA	TRBV7-2	NA
CASSHTSLGTDTQYF	TGTGCCAGCAGCCATACTAGCCTCGGCACAGATACGCAGTATTTT	TRBJ2-3	many	TRBV7-9	NA
CASSVGGLNSGNTIYF	TGTGCCAGCAGCGTAGGTGGCCTGAACTCTGGAAACACCATATATTTT	TRBJ1-3	NA	TRBV9	NA
CSASQGINEKLFF	TGCAGTGCTTCACAGGGAATTAATGAAAAACTGTTTTTT	TRBJ1-4	NA	TRBV20-1	NA
CATSRVGNTEAFF	TGTGCCACCAGCAGAGTGGGGAACACTGAAGCTTTCTTT	TRBJ1-1	NA	TRBV15	NA
CATSDRAFSGRLHLLAKNIQYF	TGTGCCACCAGTGATAGGGCTTTTTCAGGCAGATTACATCTTCTAGCCAAAAACATTCAGTACTTC	TRBJ2-4	NA	TRBV24-1	NA
CASSPGLASVYEQYF	TGTGCCAGCAGTCCGGGACTAGCGTCTGTCTACGAGCAGTACTTC	TRBJ2-7	few	TRBV12-3/TRBV12-4	TRBD2
CASSPTTVRSYNEQFF	TGTGCCAGCAGTCCCACTACAGTGCGCTCCTACAATGAGCAGTTCTTC	TRBJ2-1	NA	TRBV28	NA
CASRQTLTDLEQFF	TGTGCCAGCAGACAGACACTGACGGACCTAGAGCAGTTCTTC	TRBJ2-1	NA	TRBV11-1	NA
CATSRDMDRGRYYEQYF	TGTGCCACCAGCAGAGATATGGACAGGGGCCGGTACTACGAGCAGTACTTC	TRBJ2-7	few	TRBV15	TRBD1
CASSYRAPPSEQYF	TGTGCCAGCAGTTACCGGGCCCCTCCGTCCGAGCAGTACTTC	TRBJ2-7	NA	TRBV6-2/TRBV6-3	NA
CASSLPPVGTGVQETQYF	TGTGCCAGCAGCTTACCCCCGGTAGGGACAGGGGTTCAAGAGACCCAGTACTTC	TRBJ2-5	few	TRBV11-2	TRBD1
CSVGGRVGTEAFF	TGCAGCGTTGGCGGCAGGGTGGGCACTGAAGCTTTCTTT	TRBJ1-1	NA	TRBV29-1	NA
CASSFRELFEQYF	TGTGCCAGCAGTTTCCGGGAGTTGTTCGAGCAGTACTTC	TRBJ2-7	NA	TRBV27	NA